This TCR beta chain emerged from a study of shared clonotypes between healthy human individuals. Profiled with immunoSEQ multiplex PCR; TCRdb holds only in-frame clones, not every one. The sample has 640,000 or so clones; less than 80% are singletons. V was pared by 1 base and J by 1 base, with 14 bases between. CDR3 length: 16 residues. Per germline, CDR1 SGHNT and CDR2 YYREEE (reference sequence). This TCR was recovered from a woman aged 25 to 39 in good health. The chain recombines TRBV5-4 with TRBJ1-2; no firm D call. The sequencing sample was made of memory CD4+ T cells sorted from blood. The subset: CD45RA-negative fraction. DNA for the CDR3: TGTGCCAGCAGCTTGAGGAGGATTTCGTTTAACTATGGCTACACCTTC. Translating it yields CASSLRRISFNYGYTF.